These 8 T cell receptor beta chains were sequenced from one sample in a study of T cells after yellow fever vaccination (dated by TCRdb to about 2019). According to the study, the label for this sample's treatment or condition signals: live attenuated yellow fever vaccine strain. The library was obtained by 5' RACE. Reads for this sample came from an Illumina NovaSeq 6000. TCRdb took the public reads, trimmed them with fastp at Q25, ran MiXCR for clone calling and kept in-frame beta chains. Each entry merges the rows of one CDR3 protein and shows their most common DNA and genes. Here the sample has around 320,000 distinct CDR3 sequences; about 10% occur a single time. 2.5% to 4% of the sample is in the top ten clones. Here the sequenced sample was CD4+ T cells sorted from PBMCs, taken 45 days after the yellow fever booster vaccination. The receptors come from a man younger than 35 who received the YFV17D yellow fever vaccine.

This clonotype was counted ten times or more. The chain employs TRBV5-1 and TRBJ2-7; D is undetermined. From germline, CDR1 is SGHRS and CDR2 YFSETQ. V lost 4 bases and J 9 bases, leaving 14 bases between the germline ends. The length of the CDR3 is 12 residues. CDR3 protein: CASSPGPKGQYV. CDR3 bases: TGCGCCAGCAGCCCAGGACCGAAGGGGCAGTACGTC.

This clonotype occurred a few times. The chain joins TRBV10-2 to TRBJ2-7; 7 nucleotides align to TRBD1. The CDR3 spans 15 residues. The junction had 5 bases not matched to a gene; V was cut back by 2 bases and J by 1 base. CDR1 and CDR2 (germline): WSHSY, SAAADI. CDR3 sequence: CASSEAYRGSYEQYF. The CDR3 bases are TGCGCCAGCAGTGAGGCGTACAGGGGATCCTACGAGCAGTACTTC.

At least ten counts were recorded for this clonotype. This chain joins TRBV7-2 and TRBJ1-1, with a possible D match to TRBD1 (5 bases). The ends were cut back, 6 bases at V and 1 base at J, with 18 bases in the middle. The CDR3 is made up of 16 amino acids. Germline assignment: CDR1 SGHTA and CDR2 FQGNSA. CDR3 DNA: TGTGCCAGCAGTGGGGCCCGGGGGGGAACGAACACTGAAGCTTTCTTT. Encoded protein: CASSGARGGTNTEAFF.

This clonotype occurred many times. This chain connects TRBV4-2 to TRBJ1-4; TRBD1 matches 11 bases. V lost 1 base, J lost 7 bases, and 8 bases stayed unmatched. This CDR3 region has 17 residues. CDR1 and CDR2 (germline): LGHNA, YNFKEQ. DNA for the CDR3: TGTGCCAGCAGCCAAGGAGGCCCCGGGACAGGGGGTGAAAAACTGTTTTTT. Translated, it gives CASSQGGPGTGGEKLFF.

Only a few counts were recorded for this clonotype. The J gene is TRBJ2-7, the V gene TRBV24-1; D is possibly TRBD1 or TRBD2 (5 bases each). CDR3 length: 16 amino acids. V lost 1 base, J lost 2 bases, and 14 bases lay in between. Germline lookup yields CDR1 KGHDR and CDR2 SFDVKD. The CDR3 sequence: CATSDFGDRKTYEQYF. CDR3 nucleotides: TGTGCCACCAGTGATTTTGGGGACCGAAAAACCTACGAGCAGTACTTC.

This clonotype came up a few times. For the CDR3, the DNA is TGTGCCAGCAGCACATGGGGCAGGGGAGAGACCCAGTACTTC. It specifies CASSTWGRGETQYF. This chain connects TRBV5-4 to TRBJ2-5; a weak D match, TRBD1 (6 bases). V gave up 4 bases and J gave up 4 bases, with 14 bases separating them. Germline assignment: CDR1 SGHNT and CDR2 YYREEE (reference sequence). The CDR3 is 14 residues long. The whole variable domain, filled in from reference TRBV5-4 and TRBJ2-5, reads ETGVTQSPTHLIKTRGQQVTLRCSSQSGHNTVSWYQQALGQGPQFIFQYYREEENGRGNFPPRFSGLQFPNYSSELNVNALELDDSALYLCASSTWGRGETQYFGPGTRLLVL.

This clonotype has a handful of counts. The chain combines TRBV7-2 with TRBJ1-2, with D possibly matching TRBD1 (6 bases). CDR3 length: 18 residues. V dropped 5 bases and J dropped 0 bases, with 22 bases sitting between them. Per germline, CDR1 SGHTA and CDR2 FQGNSA. For the CDR3, the DNA is TGTGCCAGCAGCGCACGACCAGGGGTTCAGTACTCTAACTATGGCTACACCTTC. Translation: CASSARPGVQYSNYGYTF.

In its sample, this clonotype was seen many times. The V and J genes are TRBV27 and TRBJ2-3; TRBD2 matches 8 bases. V trimming: 6 bases; J trimming: 0 bases; junction bases outside the gene matches: 5. The CDR3 consists of 15 residues. Germline assignment: CDR1 MNHEY and CDR2 SMNVEV (reference sequence). In nucleotides, the CDR3 is TGTGCCAGCAGGATTAGCGGGGCTAGCACAGATACGCAGTATTTT. Its translation is CASRISGASTDTQYF.